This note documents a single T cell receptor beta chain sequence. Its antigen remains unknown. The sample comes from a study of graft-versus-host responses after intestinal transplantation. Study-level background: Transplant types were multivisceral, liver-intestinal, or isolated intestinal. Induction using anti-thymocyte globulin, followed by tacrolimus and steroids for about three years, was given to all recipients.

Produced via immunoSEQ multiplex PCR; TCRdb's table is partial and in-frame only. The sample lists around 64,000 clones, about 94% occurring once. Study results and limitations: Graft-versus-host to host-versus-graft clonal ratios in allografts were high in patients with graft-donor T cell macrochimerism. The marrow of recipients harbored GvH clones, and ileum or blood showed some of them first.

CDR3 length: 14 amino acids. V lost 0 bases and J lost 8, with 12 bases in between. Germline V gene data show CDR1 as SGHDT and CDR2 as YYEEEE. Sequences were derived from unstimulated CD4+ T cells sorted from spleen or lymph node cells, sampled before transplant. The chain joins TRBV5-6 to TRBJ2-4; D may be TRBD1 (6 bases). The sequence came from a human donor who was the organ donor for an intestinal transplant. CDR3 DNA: TGTGCCAGCAGCTTGGTCCAGGGGCGGGACATTCAGTACTTC. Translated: CASSLVQGRDIQYF.